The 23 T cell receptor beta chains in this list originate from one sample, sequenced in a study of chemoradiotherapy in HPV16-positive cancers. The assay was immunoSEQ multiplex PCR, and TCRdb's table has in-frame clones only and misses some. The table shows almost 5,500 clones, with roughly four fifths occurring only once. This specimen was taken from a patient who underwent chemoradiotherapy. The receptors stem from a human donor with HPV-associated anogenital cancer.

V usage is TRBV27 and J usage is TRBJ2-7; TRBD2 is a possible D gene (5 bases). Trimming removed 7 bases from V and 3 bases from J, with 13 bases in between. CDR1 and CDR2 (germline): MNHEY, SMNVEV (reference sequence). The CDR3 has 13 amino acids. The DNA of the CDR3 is TGTGCCAGCACCCCCGTTGGGAGCTACGAGCAGTACTTC. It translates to CASTPVGSYEQYF.

CDR3 region: CASSLVQGKGNTIYF. In DNA, the CDR3 is TGTGCCAGCAGCTTAGTACAGGGAAAAGGAAACACCATATATTTT. The chain has TRBV11-2 and TRBJ1-3, with D tentatively TRBD1 (6 bases). The germline V and J ends were trimmed by 1 base and 4 bases, with 11 bases remaining between them. Per germline, CDR1 SGHAT and CDR2 FQNNGV. The CDR3 spans 15 residues.

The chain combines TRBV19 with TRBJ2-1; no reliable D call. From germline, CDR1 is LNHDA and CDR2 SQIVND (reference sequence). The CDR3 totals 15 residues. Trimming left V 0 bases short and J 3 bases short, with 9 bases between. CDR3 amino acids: CASSIEYRRYNEQFF. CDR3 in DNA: TGTGCCAGTAGTATAGAATACCGACGCTACAATGAGCAGTTCTTC.

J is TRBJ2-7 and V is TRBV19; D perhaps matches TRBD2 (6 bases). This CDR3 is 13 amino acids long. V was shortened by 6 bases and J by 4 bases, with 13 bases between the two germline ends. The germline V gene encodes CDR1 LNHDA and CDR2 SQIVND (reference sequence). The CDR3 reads CASSGLATYEQYF. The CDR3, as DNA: TGTGCCAGTAGCGGTCTAGCGACGTACGAGCAGTACTTC.

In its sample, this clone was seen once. The DNA of the CDR3 is TGTGCCTGGAGTGCGAGGGGCGCGACTAATGAAAAACTGTTTTTT. Translation gives CAWSARGATNEKLFF. V gene TRBV30 combines with J gene TRBJ1-4, with D possibly TRBD1 on 5 matching bases. Trimming pared 1 base from V and 2 bases from J, leaving 11 bases between. Germline loops: CDR1 GTSNPN, CDR2 SVGIG (reference sequence). This CDR3 has 15 residues.

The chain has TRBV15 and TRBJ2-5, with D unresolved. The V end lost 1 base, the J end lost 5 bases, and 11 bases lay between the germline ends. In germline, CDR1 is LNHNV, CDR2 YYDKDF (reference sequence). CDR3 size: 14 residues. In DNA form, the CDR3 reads TGTGCCACCAGCAGAGGGTTGGGGTGGGAGACCCAGTACTTC. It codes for CATSRGLGWETQYF. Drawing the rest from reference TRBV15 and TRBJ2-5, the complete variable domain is DAMVIQNPRYQVTQFGKPVTLSCSQTLNHNVMYWYQQKSSQAPKLLFHYYDKDFNNEADTPDNFQSRRPNTSFCFLDIRSPGLGDTAMYLCATSRGLGWETQYFGPGTRLLVL.

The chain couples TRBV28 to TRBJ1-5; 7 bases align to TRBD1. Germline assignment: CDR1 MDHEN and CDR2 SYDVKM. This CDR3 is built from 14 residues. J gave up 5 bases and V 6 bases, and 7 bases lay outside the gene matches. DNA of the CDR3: TGTGCCAGCAGGCCTTACAGGGGTGATCAGCCCCAGCATTTT. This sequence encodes CASRPYRGDQPQHF. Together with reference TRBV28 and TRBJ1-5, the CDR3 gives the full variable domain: DVKVTQSSRYLVKRTGEKVFLECVQDMDHENMFWYRQDPGLGLRLIYFSYDVKMKEKGDIPEGYSVSREKKERFSLILESASTNQTSMYLCASRPYRGDQPQHFGDGTRLSIL.

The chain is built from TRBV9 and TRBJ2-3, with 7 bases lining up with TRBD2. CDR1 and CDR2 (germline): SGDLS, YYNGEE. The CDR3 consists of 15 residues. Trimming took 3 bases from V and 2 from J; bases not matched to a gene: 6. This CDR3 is CASSETSAHTDTQYF. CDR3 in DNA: TGTGCCAGCAGCGAAACTAGCGCCCACACAGATACGCAGTATTTT.

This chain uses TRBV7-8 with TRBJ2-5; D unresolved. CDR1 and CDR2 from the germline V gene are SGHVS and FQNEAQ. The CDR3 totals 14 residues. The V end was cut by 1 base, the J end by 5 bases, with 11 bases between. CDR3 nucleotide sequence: TGTGCCAGCAGCTTAGAGGGCAGGTGGGAGACCCAGTACTTC. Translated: CASSLEGRWETQYF.

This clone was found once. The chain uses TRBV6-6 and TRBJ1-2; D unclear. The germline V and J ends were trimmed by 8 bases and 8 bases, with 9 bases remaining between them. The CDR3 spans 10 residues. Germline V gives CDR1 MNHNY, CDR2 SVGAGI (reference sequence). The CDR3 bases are TGTGCCAGCTCCCTATACGGCTACACCTTC. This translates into CASSLYGYTF.

CDR3 in amino acids: CASSLVWGPNYGYTF. CDR3 nucleotides: TGTGCCAGCAGCTTGGTGTGGGGCCCAAACTATGGCTACACCTTC. The chain has TRBV11-2 and TRBJ1-2; tentatively, D is TRBD1 (5 bases). The CDR3 runs to 15 residues. From germline, CDR1 is SGHAT and CDR2 FQNNGV. Trimming removed 3 bases at V and 2 bases at J, with 13 bases between. Supplemented by reference TRBV11-2 and TRBJ1-2, the full variable domain reads EAGVAQSPRYKIIEKRQSVAFWCNPISGHATLYWYQQILGQGPKLLIQFQNNGVVDDSQLPKDRFSAERLKGVDSTLKIQPAKLEDSAVYLCASSLVWGPNYGYTFGSGTRLTVV.

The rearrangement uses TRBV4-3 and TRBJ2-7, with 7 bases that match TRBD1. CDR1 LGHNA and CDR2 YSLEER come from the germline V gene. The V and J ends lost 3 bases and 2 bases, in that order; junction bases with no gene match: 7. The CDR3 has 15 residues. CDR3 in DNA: TGCGCCAGCAGCCAGGCGACAGGGTTTACCTACGAGCAGTACTTC. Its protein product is CASSQATGFTYEQYF.

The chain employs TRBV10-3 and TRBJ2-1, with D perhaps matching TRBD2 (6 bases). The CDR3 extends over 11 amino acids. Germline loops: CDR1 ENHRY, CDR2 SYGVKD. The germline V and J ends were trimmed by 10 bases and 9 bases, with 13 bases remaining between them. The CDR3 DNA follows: TGTGCCAGCGGGGCTAAAGGTGAGCAGTTCTTC. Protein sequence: CASGAKGEQFF.

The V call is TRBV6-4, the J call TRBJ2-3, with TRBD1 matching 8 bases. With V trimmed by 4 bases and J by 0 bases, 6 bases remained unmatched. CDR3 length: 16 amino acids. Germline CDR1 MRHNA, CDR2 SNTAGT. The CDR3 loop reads CASSARTGKSTDTQYF. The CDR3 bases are TGTGCCAGCAGTGCGCGGACAGGGAAAAGCACAGATACGCAGTATTTT.

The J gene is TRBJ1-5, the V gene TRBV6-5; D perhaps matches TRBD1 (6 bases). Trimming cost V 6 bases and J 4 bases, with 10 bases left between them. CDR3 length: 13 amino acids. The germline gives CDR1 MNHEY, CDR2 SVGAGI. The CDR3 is CASSRTGNQPQHF. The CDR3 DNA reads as TGTGCCAGCAGCAGAACAGGGAATCAGCCCCAGCATTTT.

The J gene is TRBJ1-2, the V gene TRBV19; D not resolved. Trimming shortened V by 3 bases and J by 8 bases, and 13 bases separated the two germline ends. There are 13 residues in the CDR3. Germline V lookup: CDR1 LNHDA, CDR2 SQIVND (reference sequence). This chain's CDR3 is CASSIRRVAGYTF. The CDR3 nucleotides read TGTGCCAGTAGTATCAGACGGGTCGCGGGCTACACCTTC.

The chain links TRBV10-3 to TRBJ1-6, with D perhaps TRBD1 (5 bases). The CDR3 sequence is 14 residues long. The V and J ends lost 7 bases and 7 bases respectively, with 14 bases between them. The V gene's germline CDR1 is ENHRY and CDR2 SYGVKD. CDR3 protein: CAITRDDSNSPLHF. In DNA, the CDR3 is TGTGCCATCACTAGGGACGACTCCAATTCACCCCTCCACTTT.

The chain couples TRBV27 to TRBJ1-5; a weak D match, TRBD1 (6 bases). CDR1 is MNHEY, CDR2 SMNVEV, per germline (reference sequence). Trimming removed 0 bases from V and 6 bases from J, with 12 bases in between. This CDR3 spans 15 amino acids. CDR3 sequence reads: CASSLSPGAFQPQHF. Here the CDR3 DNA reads TGTGCCAGCAGTTTATCGCCGGGGGCATTTCAGCCCCAGCATTTT.

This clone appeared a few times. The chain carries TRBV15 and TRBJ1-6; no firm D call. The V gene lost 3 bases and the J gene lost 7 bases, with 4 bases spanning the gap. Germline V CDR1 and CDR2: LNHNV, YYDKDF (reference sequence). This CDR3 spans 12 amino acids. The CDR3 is CATSRMNSPLHF. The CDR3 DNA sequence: TGTGCCACCAGCAGGATGAATTCACCCCTCCACTTT.

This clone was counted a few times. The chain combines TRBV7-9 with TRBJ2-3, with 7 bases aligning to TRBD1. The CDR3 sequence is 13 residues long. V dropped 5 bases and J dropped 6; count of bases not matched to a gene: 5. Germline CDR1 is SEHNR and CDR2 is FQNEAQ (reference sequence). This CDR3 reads CASSLTGVDTQYF. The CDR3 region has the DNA TGTGCCAGCAGCCTAACAGGGGTGGATACGCAGTATTTT.

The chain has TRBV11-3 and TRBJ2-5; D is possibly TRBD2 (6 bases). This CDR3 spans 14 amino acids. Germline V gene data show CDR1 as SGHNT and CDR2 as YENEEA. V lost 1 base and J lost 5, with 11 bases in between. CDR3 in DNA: TGTGCCAGCAGCTTAGGGGGGGATGGGGAGACCCAGTACTTC. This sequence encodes CASSLGGDGETQYF.

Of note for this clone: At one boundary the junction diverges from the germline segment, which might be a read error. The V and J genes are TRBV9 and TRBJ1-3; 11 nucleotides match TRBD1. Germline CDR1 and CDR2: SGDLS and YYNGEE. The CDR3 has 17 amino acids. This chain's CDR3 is CARRVRDRGGSGSTIYF. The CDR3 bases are TGTGCCCGACGGGTCCGGGACAGGGGGGGATCAGGAAGCACCATATATTTT.

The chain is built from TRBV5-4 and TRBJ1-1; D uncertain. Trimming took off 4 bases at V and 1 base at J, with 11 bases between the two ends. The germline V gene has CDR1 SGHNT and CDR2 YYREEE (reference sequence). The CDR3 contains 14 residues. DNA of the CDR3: TGTGCCAGCAGCGCAACGGACGGGAACACTGAAGCTTTCTTT. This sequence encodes CASSATDGNTEAFF.